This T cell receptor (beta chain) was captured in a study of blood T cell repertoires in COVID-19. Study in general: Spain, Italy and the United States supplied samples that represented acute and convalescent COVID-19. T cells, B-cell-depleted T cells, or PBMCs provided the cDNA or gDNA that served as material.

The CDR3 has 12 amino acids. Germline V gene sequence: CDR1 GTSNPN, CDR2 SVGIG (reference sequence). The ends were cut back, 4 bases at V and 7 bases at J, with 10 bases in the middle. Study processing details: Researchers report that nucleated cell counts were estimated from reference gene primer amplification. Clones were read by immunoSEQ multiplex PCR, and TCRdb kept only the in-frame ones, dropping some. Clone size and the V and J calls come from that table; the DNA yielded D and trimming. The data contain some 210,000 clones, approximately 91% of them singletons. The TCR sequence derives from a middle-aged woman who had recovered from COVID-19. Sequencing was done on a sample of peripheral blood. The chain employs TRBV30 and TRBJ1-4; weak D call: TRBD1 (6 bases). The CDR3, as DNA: TGTGCCTGGAATAGAGGGGGTGAAAAACTGTTTTTT. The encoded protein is CAWNRGGEKLFF.